Presented here are 13 T cell receptor beta chains from one specimen sequenced in a study of blood T cells in healthy people across ages (dated by TCRdb to between 2014 and 2017). The library came from 5' RACE. TCRdb records Illumina HiSeq 2500 as the sequencer. A second PCR of about 6 to 12 cycles was run with a J-beta primer mix and a sample-barcoded 5' primer. TCRdb reworked the public reads: Q25 trimming with fastp, MiXCR clone assembly, productive beta chains retained. For every CDR3 protein sequence, its rows merge into one entry that carries the most common genes and DNA. For this sample there are roughly 700,000 distinct CDR3 sequences; 25% appear just once. The leading ten clones occupy 9.4% of the sample. These data are also associated with another study on T cells of mothers and their children.

Material: blood. These receptors came from a boy aged 5 to 17 in good health.

This sequence joins TRBV12-3 or TRBV12-4 and TRBJ2-1, with a tentative D call TRBD2 (6 bases). The CDR3 is 14 amino acids. V gave up 5 bases and J gave up 8 bases, with 16 bases separating them. Here the CDR3 reads CASSPPSSVDEQFF. In DNA form, the CDR3 reads TGTGCCAGCAGTCCTCCCTCTAGCGTGGATGAGCAGTTCTTC.

The chain employs TRBV9 and TRBJ2-7; unclear D gene. Per the germline V gene, CDR1 is SGDLS and CDR2 is YYNGEE. The CDR3 sequence is 15 residues long. The V gene lost 0 bases and the J gene lost 5 bases, with 15 bases spanning the gap. CDR3 protein: CASSVGGSLIDEQYF. CDR3 nucleotides: TGTGCCAGCAGCGTAGGTGGAAGTTTAATCGACGAGCAGTACTTC.

The chain uses TRBV12-3 or TRBV12-4 and TRBJ1-1; D remains ambiguous. This CDR3 contains 15 residues. Trimming took 0 bases from V and 4 from J, leaving 12 bases between them. CDR3 nucleotide sequence: TGTGCCAGCAGTTTAGCGGGTTTTAGTTCCACTGAAGCTTTCTTT. The encoded protein is CASSLAGFSSTEAFF.

This rearrangement joins TRBV5-1 to TRBJ2-2; 7 bases are shared with TRBD2. V lost 6 bases and J lost 6; bases outside the gene matches: 11. Germline V lookup: CDR1 SGHRS, CDR2 YFSETQ. The CDR3 is 15 residues long. CDR3 coding DNA: TGCGCCAGCAAACGAGAAGCGGGAAAGGCCGGGGAGCTGTTTTTT. Encoded protein: CASKREAGKAGELFF.

This chain joins TRBV28 and TRBJ2-5, with D unresolved. V lost 8 bases and J 0 bases, leaving 10 bases between the germline ends. Germline V lookup: CDR1 MDHEN, CDR2 SYDVKM. The CDR3 runs 13 residues. The CDR3 nucleotides read TGTGCCAGCGGGGAACAGAACCAAGAGACCCAGTACTTC. It specifies CASGEQNQETQYF.

This clonotype was seen a single time. The J gene is TRBJ1-1, the V gene TRBV29-1; 8 bases fit TRBD1. The trim removed 2 bases at V and 3 bases at J, leaving 2 bases unmatched. Per germline, CDR1 SQVTM and CDR2 ANQGSEA. The CDR3 covers 13 residues. CDR3 region: CSVETGGDTEAFF. The CDR3 nucleotides read TGCAGCGTTGAAACAGGGGGGGACACTGAAGCTTTCTTT.

The chain carries TRBV27 and TRBJ1-2; possible D gene TRBD1, 6 bases. CDR1 is MNHEY, CDR2 SMNVEV, per germline (reference sequence). The CDR3 sequence is 14 residues long. Trimming removed 7 bases from V and 4 bases from J, with 16 bases in between. CDR3 region: CASNSRDTPYGYTF. The CDR3 DNA reads TGTGCCAGCAATAGCCGGGACACACCCTATGGCTACACCTTC.

This chain connects TRBV12-3 or TRBV12-4 to TRBJ2-7; no reliable D call. The CDR3 has 14 amino acids. The V end was cut by 3 bases, the J end by 6 bases, with 15 bases between. The CDR3 nucleotides are TGTGCCAGCAGTTTTGTTCGGAGCACCTGCGAGCAGTACTTC. Its translation: CASSFVRSTCEQYF.

This clonotype has a count of ten or more. The chain has TRBV29-1 and TRBJ2-3, with D tentatively TRBD2 (5 bases). The ends were cut back, 7 bases at V and 3 bases at J, with 5 bases in the middle. The CDR3 totals 10 residues. Looked up from germline, CDR1 is SQVTM and CDR2 is ANQGSEA. The CDR3 DNA is TGCAGCGCGGGGACAGATACGCAGTATTTT. This gives the protein CSAGTDTQYF.

The chain couples TRBV5-6 to TRBJ2-5, with 8 bases fitting TRBD2. Near its end, the DNA agrees better with TRBJ2-1, so the J call may be wrong. The CDR3 is 14 residues long. Germline V CDR1 and CDR2: SGHDT, YYEEEE. The CDR3 DNA reads TGTGCCAGCAGGAGTGGGGTAGCGGGATTTGAGCAGTTCTTC. It encodes CASRSGVAGFEQFF.

The V gene is TRBV4-1, the J gene TRBJ2-7; 8 bases match TRBD1. This CDR3 spans 14 amino acids. Germline V gene lookup returns CDR1 MGHRA and CDR2 YSYEKL. Unmatched junction bases numbered 2, after V lost 2 bases and J lost 2 bases. CDR3 residues: CASSQTTGAYEQYF. In nucleotides, the CDR3 is TGCGCCAGCAGCCAAACGACAGGGGCCTACGAGCAGTACTTC.

The table lists this clonotype with a few counts. The rearrangement uses TRBV29-1 and TRBJ1-2; unclear D gene. The ends were cut back, 5 bases at V and 9 bases at J, with 10 bases in the middle. The CDR3 has 10 amino acids. Germline assignment: CDR1 SQVTM and CDR2 ANQGSEA. CDR3 in amino acids: CSVLSESYTF. DNA of the CDR3: TGCAGCGTTTTATCGGAGAGCTACACCTTC.

This clonotype turned up a few times. This chain joins TRBV12-3 or TRBV12-4 and TRBJ2-2, with TRBD1 as a possible D gene (5 bases). The V end was cut by 1 base, the J end by 1 base, with 7 bases between. The CDR3 is 15 amino acids. CDR3 in DNA: TGTGCCAGCAGTTTAGGACAGATGAACACCGGGGAGCTGTTTTTT. This sequence encodes CASSLGQMNTGELFF.